This TCR beta chain was retrieved from a study of cytotoxic CD8 clonotypes in ibrutinib-treated CLL. TCRdb keeps only in-frame clones here, not all; method: immunoSEQ multiplex PCR. Here the sample spans 160,000 or so clones, 70% to 90% being singletons. V was clipped by 4 bases and J by 7 bases, with 22 bases between them. The germline V gene encodes CDR1 LGHNA and CDR2 YNFKEQ. CDR3 length: 17 residues. The TCR sequence derives from a human donor with chronic lymphocytic leukemia. The chain links TRBV4-2 to TRBJ1-4; D gene unclear. Sequenced material: PBMCs, taken at disease progression, from a patient treated with ibrutinib. As DNA, the CDR3 is TGTGCCAGCAGCCGCCAGGTTTCGGGTGAGGGTAGTGAAAAACTGTTTTTT. This encodes CASSRQVSGEGSEKLFF.